These T cell receptor beta chains were read from a single sample in a study of T cell repertoires in cytomegalovirus infection. TCRdb analysed the reads with MiXCR anew, one entry per CDR3 protein. In the table there are roughly 320,000 distinct CDR3 sequences, over 7.5% of which are singletons. Sample: PBMCs. Receptors originate from a human donor in good health (CMV status not recorded). Some clones in this sample may be carry-over from other donors' samples. The CDR3 runs from the conserved cysteine through the conserved F or W. D genes are given only for firm matches. The size field is filled for only some rows; it gives once, few, many or a size class.

J | D | size | V | DNA | CDR3
TRBJ2-3 | TRBD1 | many | TRBV7-6 | TGTGCCAGCAGCTCCGGACAGGCCTCTAGCACAGATACGCAGTATTTT | CASSSGQASSTDTQYF
TRBJ2-6 | - | many | TRBV7-2 | TGTGCCAGCAGCTTGAGAGAGTCTGGGGCCAACGTCCTGACTTTC | CASSLRESGANVLTF
TRBJ2-1 | - | many | TRBV7-2 | TGTGCCAGCAGCTCCCTAATTGGACGCCTGCAGGGGCAGTTCTTC | CASSSLIGRLQGQFF
TRBJ2-7 | - | many | TRBV7-2 | TGTGCCAGCAGCTTAGTAACCCGAGGGACCACCTACGAGCAGTACTTC | CASSLVTRGTTYEQYF
TRBJ2-1 | - | few | TRBV6-1 | TGTGCCAGCAGTGAAGGACAGACGAATGAGCAGTTCTTC | CASSEGQTNEQFF
TRBJ2-3 | - | few | TRBV29-1 | TGCAGCGTTGACCCCGGTAGCGGTCGCACAGATACGCAGTATTTT | CSVDPGSGRTDTQYF
TRBJ1-5 | - | many | TRBV7-9 | TGTGCCAGCAGTACCGGTTCGCTGGGGGGTCAGCCCCAGCATTTT | CASSTGSLGGQPQHF
TRBJ1-1 | - | few | TRBV10-2 | TGCGCCAGCAGTGAACAAAGGATTGGGAACACTGAAGCTTTCTTT | CASSEQRIGNTEAFF
TRBJ1-1 | - | - | TRBV29-1 | TGCAGCGTTACCCGGCAGGGGCTATATGAAGCTTTCTTT | CSVTRQGLYEAFF
TRBJ2-2 | - | few | TRBV10-3 | TGTGCCATCAGGCCAATGGAGGACTTGAACACCGGGGAGCTGTTTTTT | CAIRPMEDLNTGELFF
TRBJ1-1 | - | - | TRBV19 | TGTGCCAGTAGTATAGGTCTCACTAGTGAAGCTTTCTTT | CASSIGLTSEAFF
TRBJ2-7 | - | - | TRBV6-1 | TGTGCCAGCAGTGCGTCAGGGAGTTCGTCCTACGAGCAGTACTTC | CASSASGSSSYEQYF
TRBJ2-7 | - | few | TRBV7-2 | TGTGCCAGCAGCCCTAACCCCAACAGGGCCCACGAGCAGTACTTC | CASSPNPNRAHEQYF
TRBJ2-4 | - | many | TRBV5-8 | TGTGCCAGCAGCTTGGTCTCCGGGACGTGGGACATTCAGTACTTC | CASSLVSGTWDIQYF
TRBJ2-7 | - | - | TRBV7-2 | TGTGCCAGCAGCTTACAGGATTTAAGCTCCTACGAGCAGTACTTC | CASSLQDLSSYEQYF
TRBJ1-6 | - | - | TRBV28 | TGTGCCAGCAGTACCTTGGGACTGGAGAATTCACCCCTCCACTTT | CASSTLGLENSPLHF
TRBJ1-1 | - | many | TRBV20-1 | TGCAGTGCTAGAGGCTCCTCTAGGAACACTGAAGCTTTCTTT | CSARGSSRNTEAFF
TRBJ2-3 | - | - | TRBV2 | TGTGCCAGCATGTCGGTGAGAGATACGCAGTATTTT | CASMSVRDTQYF
TRBJ1-2 | - | - | TRBV7-2 | TGTACCAGCAGCTTAGCGTTTCAGGGGCACTATGGCTACACCTTC | CTSSLAFQGHYGYTF
TRBJ1-2 | - | many | TRBV7-2 | TGTGCCAGCAGCTTATCGGGGGGGGCGTTGGTTACGCGGGGCTACACCTTC | CASSLSGGALVTRGYTF
TRBJ1-1 | - | many | TRBV7-2 | TGTGCCAGCAGCTCAGGTCTGAGGGTCAACACTGAAGCTTTCTTT | CASSSGLRVNTEAFF
TRBJ1-5 | - | many | TRBV15 | TGTGCCACCAGCAGAGATCGAGAGGTTTACAATCAGCCCCAGCATTTT | CATSRDREVYNQPQHF
TRBJ2-7 | - | - | TRBV27 | TGTGCCAGCAGTTTATACCCGGGTGGCAGTTACAACCTCTACGAGCAGTACTTC | CASSLYPGGSYNLYEQYF
TRBJ2-3 | TRBD1 | few | TRBV6-5 | TGTGCCAGCAGTTACTCGAGACAGGGAAGGAGCACAGATACGCAGTATTTT | CASSYSRQGRSTDTQYF
TRBJ2-7 | - | few | TRBV12-3/TRBV12-4 | TGTGCCAGCAGTTTCGGCACTCTCTACGAGCAGTACTTC | CASSFGTLYEQYF
TRBJ2-7 | - | - | TRBV20-1 | TGCAGTGCTAGCGCAGGGTACGAGCAGTACTTC | CSASAGYEQYF
TRBJ2-3 | - | many | TRBV7-8 | TGTGCCAGCAGCGACCTGGGAAGGGTCACAGATACGCAGTATTTT | CASSDLGRVTDTQYF
TRBJ2-5 | - | - | TRBV6-2/TRBV6-3 | TGTGCCAGCAGTTACGCGGCACCCCAGTACTTC | CASSYAAPQYF
TRBJ2-7 | TRBD1 | - | TRBV6-1 | TGTGCCAGCAGGTTGACAGGGGGGAAACGCGAGCAGTACTTC | CASRLTGGKREQYF
TRBJ2-1 | TRBD2 | few | TRBV7-2 | TGTGCCAGCAGCTTAGCGCTCGGGGGAGTCGGGAGGAATGAGCAGTTCTTC | CASSLALGGVGRNEQFF
TRBJ1-1 | - | - | TRBV11-2 | TGTGCCAGCAGCCATCACAGGGCCGAGGGTTTCTTT | CASSHHRAEGFF
TRBJ2-5 | TRBD2 | - | TRBV19 | TGTGCCAGTAGCAGTAATGGGGCGAGAAGCGGGAGATCAGAGACCCAGTACTTC | CASSSNGARSGRSETQYF
TRBJ1-1 | TRBD1 | many | TRBV7-2 | TGTGCCAGCAGCTTAAGCGGACAGGGGAACACTGAAGCTTTCTTT | CASSLSGQGNTEAFF
TRBJ2-2 | TRBD1 | few | TRBV15 | TGTGCCACCAGCTACGACAGGGTGGGCACCGGGGAGCTGTTTTTT | CATSYDRVGTGELFF
TRBJ2-7 | - | few | TRBV12-3/TRBV12-4 | TGTGCCAGCAGTTTTTCAGGGAACGAGCAGTACTTC | CASSFSGNEQYF
TRBJ1-1 | - | few | TRBV29-1 | TGCAGCGTTGTGAGGGATGGGATTGGTGAAGCTTTCTTT | CSVVRDGIGEAFF
TRBJ2-7 | TRBD2 | many | TRBV7-2 | TGTGCCAGCAGCAAAACTAGCGGGATCTACGAGCAGTACTTC | CASSKTSGIYEQYF
TRBJ2-7 | - | many | TRBV7-2 | TGTGCCAGCAGCTTGGGACCCGGGCGTGGGCAAAGCGGCTACGAGCAGTACTTC | CASSLGPGRGQSGYEQYF
TRBJ2-3 | TRBD1 | few | TRBV7-2 | TGTGCCAGCAGCCCCGGACAGGACACAGATACGCAGTATTTT | CASSPGQDTDTQYF
TRBJ2-6 | - | - | TRBV7-2 | TGTGCCAAAAACACGCCAAGAGGGGGTTCCTCTGGGGCCAACGTCCTGACTTTC | CAKNTPRGGSSGANVLTF
TRBJ2-5 | TRBD2 | few | TRBV4-2 | TGTGCCAGCAGCCAAACGACTAGCGGGGGCCAAGAGACCCAGTACTTC | CASSQTTSGGQETQYF
TRBJ2-2 | TRBD1 | - | TRBV6-2/TRBV6-3 | TGTGCCAGCAGACGCACAGGGGGCAGTGGCACCGGGGAGCTGTTTTTT | CASRRTGGSGTGELFF